The 11 T cell receptor beta chains presented below share a single source sample, sequenced in a study of blood T cell repertoires in COVID-19 (dated by TCRdb to the early 2020s). Library construction relied on the immunoSEQ multiplex PCR assay. TCRdb limited this immuneACCESS table to in-frame rearrangements with V and J called. A share of clones is missing; checked studies link under half to unresolved V genes, and the rest is unexplained. Across this sample there are over 350,000 clones, with around 90% seen only once. The ten largest account for about 1.2% of the sample. The sequenced material came from PBMCs or T cells enriched from blood (not recorded which). The receptors come from a woman under 30 who had recovered from COVID-19.

V gene TRBV18 combines with J gene TRBJ1-1; 9 bases match TRBD1. Germline CDR1 is KGHSH and CDR2 is LQKENI. The V gene end was trimmed by 7 bases and the J gene end by 4 bases; junction bases not matched to a gene: 16. The CDR3 loop spans 17 amino acids. The CDR3 reads CASFPGQGTGRSTEAFF. CDR3 bases: TGTGCCAGCTTCCCGGGTCAGGGGACAGGGAGGAGCACTGAAGCTTTCTTT.

The V and J genes are TRBV2 and TRBJ1-2, with TRBD1 matching 9 bases. Germline lookup yields CDR1 SNHLY and CDR2 FYNNEI. This CDR3 contains 15 residues. J was trimmed by 7 bases and V by 6 bases; bases with no gene match: 12. The DNA for the CDR3 is TGTGCCAGCAGAGCCTTGGGGACAGGGAAGGTTGGCTACACCTTC. It specifies CASRALGTGKVGYTF.

The chain employs TRBV30 and TRBJ1-4; 12 bases align to TRBD1. V lost 2 bases and J lost 8; bases outside the gene matches: 6. The CDR3 has 15 residues. Germline CDR1 GTSNPN, CDR2 SVGIG (reference sequence). The CDR3 DNA reads as TGTGCCTGGAGTTGGGGGACAGGGGGCACCGAAAAACTGTTTTTT. Protein product: CAWSWGTGGTEKLFF.

V gene TRBV7-3 combines with J gene TRBJ2-1; maybe TRBD2 (7 bases). The length of the CDR3 is 15 residues. Germline CDR1 reads SGHTA; CDR2 reads FQGTGA. V was trimmed by 6 bases and J by 6 bases, leaving 18 bases between them. CDR3: CASSPWGGLGNEQFF. The CDR3 bases are TGTGCCAGCAGTCCCTGGGGGGGCCTAGGCAATGAGCAGTTCTTC.

The rearrangement joins TRBV19 to TRBJ1-5; no clear D gene. Trimming took 0 bases from V and 5 from J, leaving 11 bases between them. The CDR3 extends over 15 amino acids. Per germline, CDR1 LNHDA and CDR2 SQIVND (reference sequence). CDR3 in DNA: TGTGCCAGTAGTATAGATGCCGGCGGCTATCAGCCCCAGCATTTT. Translated, it gives CASSIDAGGYQPQHF.

The chain links TRBV30 to TRBJ2-7, with D tentatively TRBD1 (6 bases). Germline V gene data show CDR1 as GTSNPN and CDR2 as SVGIG (reference sequence). V lost 3 bases and J lost 0, with 12 bases in between. The CDR3 contains 14 residues. The CDR3: CAWRWGLYSYEQYF. The CDR3 DNA reads as TGTGCCTGGAGATGGGGGCTCTACTCCTACGAGCAGTACTTC.

The chain joins TRBV10-2 to TRBJ2-5; D is unresolved. The germline V and J ends were trimmed by 2 bases and 3 bases, with 10 bases remaining between them. Germline V gives CDR1 WSHSY, CDR2 SAAADI. The CDR3 consists of 14 residues. Here the CDR3 reads CASSEAGHEETQYF. The CDR3 nucleotides are TGCGCCAGCAGTGAGGCAGGCCATGAAGAGACCCAGTACTTC.

The CDR3 loop reads CASSYGRDTYEQYF. In nucleotides, the CDR3 is TGTGCCAGCAGTTACGGTCGGGATACCTACGAGCAGTACTTC. The chain carries TRBV6-2 or TRBV6-3 and TRBJ2-7; a weak D match, TRBD2 (5 bases). Germline V gene lookup returns CDR1 MNHEY and CDR2 SVGEGT. There are 14 residues in the CDR3. V lost 2 bases and J lost 2, with 10 bases in between.

This clone was found once. The rearrangement joins TRBV2 to TRBJ2-5, with D hard to call. Germline CDR1 is SNHLY and CDR2 is FYNNEI. The CDR3 runs to 13 residues. V lost 5 bases to trimming and J lost 2 bases, with 9 bases between them. CDR3: CASSYRAQETQYF. Written as DNA, the CDR3 is TGTGCCAGCAGTTACAGAGCTCAAGAGACCCAGTACTTC.

This chain uses TRBV18 with TRBJ1-5, with TRBD1 matching 11 bases. The CDR3 runs 17 residues. V gave up 6 bases and J gave up 15 bases; unmatched junction bases: 22. CDR1 and CDR2 from the germline V gene are KGHSH and LQKENI. The CDR3 is CASSLNNWGTGGIRLHF. The CDR3 DNA follows: TGTGCCAGCTCCCTGAATAATTGGGGGACAGGGGGGATCAGGCTGCATTTT. Filled out from reference TRBV18 and TRBJ1-5, the complete variable domain reads NAGVMQNPRHLVRRRGQEARLRCSPMKGHSHVYWYRQLPEEGLKFMVYLQKENIIDESGMPKERFSAEFPKEGPSILRIQQVVRGDSAAYFCASSLNNWGTGGIRLHFGDGTRLSIL.

The chain is built from TRBV28 and TRBJ1-2; D is possibly TRBD1 (5 bases). CDR1 and CDR2 (germline): MDHEN, SYDVKM. This CDR3 is built from 15 residues. V lost 3 bases and J lost 3, with 14 bases in between. The CDR3 nucleotides are TGTGCCAGCAGTTTTGGAGGGGTGGCCTACTATGGCTACACCTTC. Translated, it gives CASSFGGVAYYGYTF.